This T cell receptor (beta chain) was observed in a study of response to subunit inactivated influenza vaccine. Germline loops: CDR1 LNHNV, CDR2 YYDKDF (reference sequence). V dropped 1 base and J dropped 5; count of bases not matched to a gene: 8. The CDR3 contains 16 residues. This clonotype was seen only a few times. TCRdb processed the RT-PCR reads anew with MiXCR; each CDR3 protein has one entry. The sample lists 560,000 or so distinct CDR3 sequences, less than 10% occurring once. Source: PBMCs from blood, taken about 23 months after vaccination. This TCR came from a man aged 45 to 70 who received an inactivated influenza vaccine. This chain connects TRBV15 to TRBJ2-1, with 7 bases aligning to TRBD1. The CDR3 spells CATSRVDRLQHNEQFF. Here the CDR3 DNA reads TGTGCCACCAGCAGAGTGGACAGGCTCCAGCACAATGAGCAGTTCTTC.